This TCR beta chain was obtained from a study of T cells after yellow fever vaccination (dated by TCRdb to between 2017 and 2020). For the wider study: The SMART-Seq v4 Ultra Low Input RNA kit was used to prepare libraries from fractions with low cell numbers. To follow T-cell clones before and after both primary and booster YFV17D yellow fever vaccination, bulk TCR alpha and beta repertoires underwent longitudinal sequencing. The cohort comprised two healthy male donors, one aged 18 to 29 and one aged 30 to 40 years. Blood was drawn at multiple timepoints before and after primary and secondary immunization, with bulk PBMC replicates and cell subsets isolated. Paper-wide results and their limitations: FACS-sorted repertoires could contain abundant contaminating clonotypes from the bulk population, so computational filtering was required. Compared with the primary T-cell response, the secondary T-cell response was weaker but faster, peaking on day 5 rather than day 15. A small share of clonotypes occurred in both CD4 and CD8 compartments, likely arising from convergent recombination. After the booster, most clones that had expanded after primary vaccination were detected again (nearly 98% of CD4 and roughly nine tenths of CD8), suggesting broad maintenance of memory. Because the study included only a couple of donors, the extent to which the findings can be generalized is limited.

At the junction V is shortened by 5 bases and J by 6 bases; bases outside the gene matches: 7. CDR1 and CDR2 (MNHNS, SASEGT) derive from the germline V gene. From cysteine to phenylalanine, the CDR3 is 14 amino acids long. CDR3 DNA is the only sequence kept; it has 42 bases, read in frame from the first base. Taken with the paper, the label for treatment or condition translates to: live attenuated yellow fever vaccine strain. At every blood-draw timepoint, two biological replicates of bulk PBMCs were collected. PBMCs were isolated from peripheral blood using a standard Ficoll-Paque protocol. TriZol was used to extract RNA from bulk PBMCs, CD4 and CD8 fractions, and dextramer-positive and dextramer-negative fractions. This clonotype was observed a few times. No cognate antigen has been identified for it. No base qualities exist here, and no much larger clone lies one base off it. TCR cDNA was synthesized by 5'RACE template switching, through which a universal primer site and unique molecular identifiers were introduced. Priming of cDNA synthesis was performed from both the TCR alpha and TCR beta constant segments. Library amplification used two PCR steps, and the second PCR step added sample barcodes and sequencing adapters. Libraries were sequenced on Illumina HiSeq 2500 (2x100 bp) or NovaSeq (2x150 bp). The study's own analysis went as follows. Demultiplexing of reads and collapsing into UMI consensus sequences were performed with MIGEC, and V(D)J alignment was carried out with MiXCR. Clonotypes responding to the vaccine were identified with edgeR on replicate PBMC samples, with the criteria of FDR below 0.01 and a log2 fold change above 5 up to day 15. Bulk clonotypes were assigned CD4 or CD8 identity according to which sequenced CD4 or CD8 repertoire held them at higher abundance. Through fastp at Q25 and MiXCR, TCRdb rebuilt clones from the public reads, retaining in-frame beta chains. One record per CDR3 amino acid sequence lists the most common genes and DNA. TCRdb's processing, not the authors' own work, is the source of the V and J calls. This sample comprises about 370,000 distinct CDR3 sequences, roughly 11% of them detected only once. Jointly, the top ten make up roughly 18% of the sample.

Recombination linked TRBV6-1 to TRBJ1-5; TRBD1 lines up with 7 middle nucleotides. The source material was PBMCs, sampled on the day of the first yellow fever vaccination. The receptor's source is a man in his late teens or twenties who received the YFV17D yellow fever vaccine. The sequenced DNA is TGTGCCAGCAGTAAACAGGGGAGAGGTCAGCCCCAGCATTTT. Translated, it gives CASSKQGRGQPQHF.